The text below deals with one TCR beta chain. Its antigen is not identified. This record comes from a study of blood T cells in healthy people across ages. Study conclusions and caveats: CMV infection status of these donors was not known. Estimates of total diversity, which came from one million sequenced T cells, were considered to be underestimates.

V was shortened by 5 bases and J by 6 bases, with 16 bases between the two germline ends. CDR3 length equals 14 residues. With a J-beta primer mix and a sample-barcoded 5' primer, a second PCR ran about 6 to 11 cycles. Every cDNA molecule bore a tag from a template-switch adaptor containing 12 random nucleotides. TCRdb reanalysed the 5' RACE reads using MiXCR and keeps one entry per CDR3 protein. The sample lists 800,000 or so distinct CDR3 sequences, about 46% seen once, with over 15% in the top ten. This sequence joins TRBV12-3 or TRBV12-4 and TRBJ1-2; TRBD1 might be the D (6 bases). The sequenced sample was blood. The TCR comes from an elderly man in good health. This CDR3 is CASSEITGSHGYTF. CDR3 coding DNA: TGTGCCAGCAGTGAAATTACAGGGTCCCATGGCTACACCTTC.